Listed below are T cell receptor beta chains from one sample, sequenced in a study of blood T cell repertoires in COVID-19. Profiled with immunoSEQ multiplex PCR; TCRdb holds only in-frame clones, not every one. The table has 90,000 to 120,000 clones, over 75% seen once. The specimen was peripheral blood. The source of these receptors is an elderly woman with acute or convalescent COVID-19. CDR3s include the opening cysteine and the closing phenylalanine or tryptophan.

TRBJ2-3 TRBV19 CASCRTGTSTDTQYF
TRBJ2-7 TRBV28 CASSWDRSYEQYF
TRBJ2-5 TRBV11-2 CASSPASWGGQETQYF
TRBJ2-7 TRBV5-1 CASSLSSGALYEQYF
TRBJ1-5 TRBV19 CASRQVSNQPQHF
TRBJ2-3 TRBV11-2 CASSLTGGRSTDTQYF
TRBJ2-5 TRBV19 CALPALRGQNTGVGETQYF
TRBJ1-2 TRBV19 CASSIDLTARYGYTF
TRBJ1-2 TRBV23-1 CASGGQGAKTYGYTF
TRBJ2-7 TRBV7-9 CASSGARASETYEQYF
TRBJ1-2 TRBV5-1 CASSYDRRYGYTF
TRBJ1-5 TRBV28 CASSLTPGTGYNQPQHF
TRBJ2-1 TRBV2 CASRTDRGGEQFF
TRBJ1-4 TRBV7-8 CASSLAGTGAPITNEKLFF
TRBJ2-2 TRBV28 CASSENRDRRNFTGELFF
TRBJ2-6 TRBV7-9 CASSGYRRTGSGANVLTF
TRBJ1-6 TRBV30 CARRGEYNSPLHF
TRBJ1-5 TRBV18 CASSPPGQNNQPQHF
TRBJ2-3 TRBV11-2 CASSHLAGGTDTQYF
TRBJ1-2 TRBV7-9 CASSMDIVYGYTF
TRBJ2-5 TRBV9 CASSVAGGGAGTQYF
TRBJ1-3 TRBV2 CASSVTPTALAGNTIYF
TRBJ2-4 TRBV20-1 CSASSLAKNIQYF
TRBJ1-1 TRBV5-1 CASSLDVPTGGAFF
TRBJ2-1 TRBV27 CASSFGTGVNEQFF
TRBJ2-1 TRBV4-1 CASSQDLWDRYNEQFF
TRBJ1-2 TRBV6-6 CASSLSGDGYTF
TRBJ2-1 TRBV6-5 CASRLRDKSEQFF
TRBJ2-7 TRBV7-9 CASSLPRGETYEQYF
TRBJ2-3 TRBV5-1 CASTRDPSTDTQYF
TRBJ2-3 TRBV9 CASSATGTVTDTQYF
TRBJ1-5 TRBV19 CASSGQGYNQPQHF
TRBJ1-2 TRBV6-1 CASSGGTGGPIWYGYTF
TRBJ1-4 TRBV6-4 CAREERVSNEKLFF
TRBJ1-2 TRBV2 CASSELATPNYGYTF
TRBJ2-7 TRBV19 CASRRSGVSSYEQYF
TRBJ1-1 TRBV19 CASSLDRGKAEAFF
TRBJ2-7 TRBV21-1 CASSKRRVLYEQYF
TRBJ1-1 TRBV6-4 CASSRTVNTEAFF
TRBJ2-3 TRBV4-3 CASSQDSSRLSTDTQYF
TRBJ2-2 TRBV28 CASSPDTLQGRYTGELFF
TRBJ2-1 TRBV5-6 CASSLGNEQFF
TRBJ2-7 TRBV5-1 CASTYGTGGSEQYF
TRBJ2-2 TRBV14 CASSQYYGLGGTGELFF
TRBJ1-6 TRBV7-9 CASSPLSPLHF
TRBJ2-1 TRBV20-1 CSASTGGDEQFF
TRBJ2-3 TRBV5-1 CASSLGHSTDTQYF
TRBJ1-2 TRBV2 CASSVRTGFDYGYTF
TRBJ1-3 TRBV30 CAWSVQIGNTIYF
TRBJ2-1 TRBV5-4 CASSLFGGGATYNEQFF
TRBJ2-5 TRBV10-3 CATPRMFASGGETQYF
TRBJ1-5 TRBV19 CASSKGGAHQPQHF
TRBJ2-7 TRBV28 CASSDRGYHYEQYF
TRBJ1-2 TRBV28 CASSLAGTGGYTF